One and the same sample provided the 9 T cell receptor beta chains below, sequenced in a study of T cells after posttransplantation cyclophosphamide. The table came from immunoSEQ multiplex PCR; TCRdb's copy has only in-frame clones and leaves some out. The sample lists about 3,000 clones, over 65% seen once, with 35% in the top ten. Treatment was busulfan-fludarabine conditioning, a marrow graft, and cyclophosphamide on days +3 and +4. Here the sequenced sample was PBMCs, taken after allogeneic stem cell transplant with posttransplant cyclophosphamide. Receptors were obtained from a female patient aged 50 to 60 who received an allogeneic stem cell transplant from a related donor, was CMV-positive, and had no GVHD. Part of the T cell pool may stem from the graft donor.

The table lists this clone with a few counts. The V call is TRBV30, the J call TRBJ2-7, with TRBD2 identical over 8 bases. Germline CDR1 and CDR2: GTSNPN and SVGIG (reference sequence). The CDR3 length is 17 residues. Trimming took 2 bases from V and 0 from J; bases not matched to a gene: 12. CDR3 sequence (DNA): TGTGCCTGGAGTTTGGGGAGACTAGCGCTGAGCTCCTACGAGCAGTACTTC. Its protein product is CAWSLGRLALSSYEQYF. Variable domain in full (rest from reference TRBV30 and TRBJ2-7): SQTIHQWPATLVQPVGSPLSLECTVEGTSNPNLYWYRQAAGRGLQLLFYSVGIGQISSEVPQNLSASRPQDRQFILSSKKLLLSDSGFYLCAWSLGRLALSSYEQYFGPGTRLTVT.

The chain is built from TRBV19 and TRBJ2-1; 7 nucleotides align to TRBD2. The CDR3 totals 14 residues. CDR1 and CDR2 (germline): LNHDA, SQIVND (reference sequence). With V trimmed by 10 bases and J by 4 bases, 10 bases remained unmatched. CDR3 bases: TGTGCCACCCGCTTTGGACTAGATTACAATGAGCAGTTCTTC. Residues: CATRFGLDYNEQFF.

The V gene is TRBV7-2, the J gene TRBJ2-3, with 7 bases identical to TRBD2. The V and J ends lost 0 bases and 4 bases, in that order; junction bases with no gene match: 10. The CDR3 sequence is 17 residues long. The germline V gene has CDR1 SGHTA and CDR2 FQGNSA. The CDR3 DNA sequence: TGTGCCAGCAGCTTAGCGGGGGGGTCAACCGGTTCAGATACGCAGTATTTT. It specifies CASSLAGGSTGSDTQYF.

The chain combines TRBV7-2 with TRBJ2-3, with D possibly matching TRBD2 (6 bases). This CDR3 is 11 amino acids long. Trimming stripped 6 bases from V and 5 bases from J, with 6 bases between. Germline assignment: CDR1 SGHTA and CDR2 FQGNSA. The CDR3 sequence is CASRGGDTQYF. Here the CDR3 DNA reads TGTGCCAGCAGGGGGGGAGATACGCAGTATTTT.

This chain connects TRBV6-1 to TRBJ2-5; 7 bases fit TRBD1. V was pared by 4 bases and J by 1 base, with 12 bases of the junction left unmatched. CDR3 length: 17 residues. Germline CDR1 is MNHNS and CDR2 is SASEGT. In nucleotides, the CDR3 is TGTGCCAGCAGTGGTCCTACAGGGGACGAGGGCCAAGAGACCCAGTACTTC. This gives the protein CASSGPTGDEGQETQYF.

The chain combines TRBV29-1 with TRBJ2-3; 9 bases are a match to TRBD2. This CDR3 contains 14 residues. Germline V gives CDR1 SQVTM, CDR2 ANQGSEA. V trimming: 7 bases; J trimming: 4 bases; junction bases outside the gene matches: 9. The CDR3: CSAGTSPRADTQYF. In DNA, the CDR3 is TGCAGCGCTGGGACTAGCCCGAGGGCAGATACGCAGTATTTT.

The chain employs TRBV12-5 and TRBJ1-5, with 9 bases lining up with TRBD1. Germline V gene sequence: CDR1 LGHNT, CDR2 FRNRAP. The CDR3 has 16 residues. J was trimmed by 5 bases and V by 5 bases; bases with no gene match: 10. CDR3 sequence: CASGARTGEVYQPQHF. For the CDR3, the DNA is TGTGCTAGTGGTGCAAGGACAGGGGAAGTTTATCAGCCCCAGCATTTT.

The V and J genes are TRBV6-6 and TRBJ2-7, with 9 bases lining up with TRBD1. CDR3 length: 14 residues. Trimming at V came to 3 bases and at J to 4 bases, leaving 4 bases not matched to a gene. The germline gives CDR1 MNHNY, CDR2 SVGAGI (reference sequence). CDR3 protein: CASSYRDRVYEQYF. The CDR3 nucleotides read TGTGCCAGCAGTTATAGGGACAGGGTGTACGAGCAGTACTTC.

The chain carries TRBV27 and TRBJ2-7, with 11 bases that match TRBD2. The CDR3 runs 15 residues. Germline V gene sequence: CDR1 MNHEY, CDR2 SMNVEV (reference sequence). With V trimmed by 6 bases and J by 3 bases, 7 bases remained unmatched. DNA for the CDR3: TGTGCCAGCAGCCGACTAGCGGGACGACGCTACGAGCAGTACTTC. Amino acids: CASSRLAGRRYEQYF.